This TCR beta chain derives from a study of monozygotic twins with inflammatory bowel disease. The V gene's germline CDR1 is SGHTA and CDR2 FQGNSA. This CDR3 spans 16 amino acids. TCRdb reanalyzed the 5' RACE reads and collapses them to one entry per CDR3 protein, without DNA. This specimen shows roughly 150,000 distinct CDR3 sequences; the ten leading clones hold over 2.5%. This clonotype originated in a human donor with ulcerative colitis or Crohn's disease, or a healthy co-twin of an affected twin (not recorded which). The sample comprised blood. The chain carries TRBV7-2 and TRBJ2-7; no DNA is available, so the TRBD1 call from TCRdb remains unchecked. This chain's CDR3 is CASSLAGTGLTYEQYF. Complete variable domain (other parts from reference TRBV7-2 and TRBJ2-7): GAGVSQSPSNKVTEKGKDVELRCDPISGHTALYWYRQSLGQGLEFLIYFQGNSAPDKSGLPSDRFSAERTGGSVSTLTIQRTQQEDSAVYLCASSLAGTGLTYEQYFGPGTRLTVT.